A selection of T cell receptor beta chains follows, all from one sample in a study of T cell changes during pregnancy in multiple sclerosis. Clones were read by immunoSEQ multiplex PCR, and TCRdb kept only the in-frame ones, dropping some. Of 42,000 or so clones in the sample, 87% are singletons; the top ten hold more than 0.7%. The specimen was CD4+ T cells from peripheral blood mononuclear cells, collected after pregnancy. Receptors were obtained from a female donor with multiple sclerosis, enrolled in a pregnancy study. The CDR3 runs from the conserved cysteine through the conserved F or W. A D gene is named only where the DNA matches it firmly. The size field is filled for only some rows; it gives once, few, many or a size class.

abundance	j_gene	v_gene	d_gene	CDR3nt	CDR3aa
-	TRBJ2-1	TRBV28	TRBD2	TGTGCCAGCAGACGTAGGTCGGGTGCGGGGGGCCTCCGCTACAATGAGCAGTTCTTC	CASRRRSGAGGLRYNEQFF
-	TRBJ1-2	TRBV11-1	-	TGTGCCAGCAGCTTAGATCGAGCCCGCGGTTATGGCTACACCTTC	CASSLDRARGYGYTF
-	TRBJ1-4	TRBV6-5	-	TGTGCCAGCAGTTACTTGTCGGAGAGGGTCCTGTTTTTT	CASSYLSERVLFF
-	TRBJ2-7	TRBV5-1	TRBD2	TGCGCCAGCAGCTTAGTGGGACTAGCGGGGGGGTCTCGGAACGAGCAGTACTTC	CASSLVGLAGGSRNEQYF
-	TRBJ2-3	TRBV29-1	-	TGCAGCGTTGAAGCTAGCATCGGGTTAGGTGAAATGACAGATACGCAGTATTTT	CSVEASIGLGEMTDTQYF
-	TRBJ2-1	TRBV7-2	-	TGTGCCAGCACTTCTCGGGGGATGGCCTACAATGAGCAGTTCTTC	CASTSRGMAYNEQFF
-	TRBJ1-3	TRBV11-2	-	TGTGCCAGCAGCCAAGACAGGGGAAACACCATATATTTT	CASSQDRGNTIYF
-	TRBJ2-5	TRBV5-4	-	TGTGCCAGCAGCCCGGTCGACCAAGAGACCCAGTACTTC	CASSPVDQETQYF
-	TRBJ2-1	TRBV13	-	TGTGCCAGCAGCTTTCTTAGGGCCCGAGGGAATGAGCAGTTCTTC	CASSFLRARGNEQFF
-	TRBJ2-1	TRBV5-1	-	TGCGCCAGCAGCTTGGGCTCGAGCTCCTACAATGAGCAGTTCTTC	CASSLGSSSYNEQFF
-	TRBJ2-3	TRBV7-3	TRBD2	TGTGCCAGCAGACCTAGCGGGATTAGCACAGATACGCAGTATTTT	CASRPSGISTDTQYF
few	TRBJ1-2	TRBV19	-	TGTGCCAGTAGTCCCCAGGGAAGGGTTTCCTATGGCTACACCTTC	CASSPQGRVSYGYTF
-	TRBJ1-4	TRBV19	-	TGTGCCAGTAGTCCCCTCGGGGGGCTTGCAGAAAAACTGTTTTTT	CASSPLGGLAEKLFF
-	TRBJ2-7	TRBV4-2	TRBD2	TGTGCCAGCAGCCTATCGGGGGGGCGGTACGAGCAGTACTTC	CASSLSGGRYEQYF
few	TRBJ1-5	TRBV2	-	TGTGCCAGCAGTGTGAGGGACATTGTTCAGCCCCAGCATTTT	CASSVRDIVQPQHF
-	TRBJ2-1	TRBV5-1	TRBD2	TGCGCCAGCAGCTACCTTCCTACCCTAGGGGCGGGGGGGTACAATGAGCAGTTCTTC	CASSYLPTLGAGGYNEQFF
-	TRBJ1-4	TRBV5-1	-	TGCGCCAGCAGCTTTCGGCCCCCGACCGGACGGGGGAATGAAAAACTGTTTTTT	CASSFRPPTGRGNEKLFF
-	TRBJ1-6	TRBV11-1	TRBD1	TGTGCCAGCAAACCCGGGACAGGGAGGTATTCACCCCTCCACTTT	CASKPGTGRYSPLHF
-	TRBJ1-5	TRBV19	-	TGTGCCAGTAGTCTGCCCCTCGGGGGGCTGGGCAATCAGCCCCAGCATTTT	CASSLPLGGLGNQPQHF
-	TRBJ1-5	TRBV28	TRBD1	TGTGCCAGCAGTTCCCTTCGGGACAGGCATAGCAATCAGCCCCAGCATTTT	CASSSLRDRHSNQPQHF
-	TRBJ1-2	TRBV30	-	TGTGCCTGGAGTGCCTATCTTCAGGGGGGCTACACCTTC	CAWSAYLQGGYTF
-	TRBJ2-7	TRBV18	-	TGTGCCAGCTCACCAAGCCAGCGCTACGAGCAGTACTTC	CASSPSQRYEQYF
-	TRBJ1-2	TRBV7-2	-	TGTGCCAGCAGCTTACCCGGTCGGGGCTACACCTTC	CASSLPGRGYTF
-	TRBJ1-1	TRBV29-1	-	TGCAGCGTTGAAAGGGGATCGAACACTGAAGCTTTCTTT	CSVERGSNTEAFF
once	TRBJ2-1	TRBV30	-	TGTGCCTGGAGTGTTGGTCTAGCAGCCTACAATGAGCAGTTCTTC	CAWSVGLAAYNEQFF
-	TRBJ1-4	TRBV2	-	TGTGCCAGCATTTACACAGGGTTGTCTAATGAAAAACTGTTTTTT	CASIYTGLSNEKLFF
-	TRBJ2-3	TRBV5-1	-	TGCGCCAGCACCCGAGGTGGGAGCACAGATACGCAGTATTTT	CASTRGGSTDTQYF
-	TRBJ1-6	TRBV28	TRBD1	TGTGCCAGCAGTCCACCCGACAGGGCTAGCTCACCCCTCCACTTT	CASSPPDRASSPLHF
-	TRBJ2-7	TRBV30	-	TGTGCCTGGACAGGCCAGGACTCCTACGAGCAGTACTTC	CAWTGQDSYEQYF
-	TRBJ2-1	TRBV29-1	TRBD2	TGCAGCGTCCTCTCCCGGGGGGGGCTAAACAATGAGCAGTTCTTC	CSVLSRGGLNNEQFF
-	TRBJ1-1	TRBV5-4	-	TGTGCCAGCAGCTTTATGGGCGCTGAAGCTTTCTTT	CASSFMGAEAFF
few	TRBJ2-3	TRBV4-3	TRBD2	TGCGCCAGCAGCCAAGAAGCGGGGAATACGCAGTATTTT	CASSQEAGNTQYF
-	TRBJ2-1	TRBV7-2	-	TGTGCCAGCAGCTTCCCCTCCCCGGGAAGGGAGCAGTTCTTC	CASSFPSPGREQFF
-	TRBJ1-4	TRBV5-4	-	TGTGCCAGCAGCTCCTTCCAGGGGTCTGAAAAACTGTTTTTT	CASSSFQGSEKLFF
once	TRBJ2-5	TRBV4-1	TRBD1	TGCGCCAGCAGCCAAGATAGGTTAGGACAGGGAGGCCAAGAGACCCAGTACTTC	CASSQDRLGQGGQETQYF
-	TRBJ2-6	TRBV5-1	-	TGCGCCAGCAGCTTGGCCAGCAGCGACTTTGGACTGACTTTC	CASSLASSDFGLTF
many	TRBJ2-1	TRBV11-3	-	TGTGCCAGCAGCTTAGATTCGGCCTACAATGAGCAGTTCTTC	CASSLDSAYNEQFF
-	TRBJ2-7	TRBV18	TRBD2	TGTGCCAGCTCACCGGGGGGAGGGACCGAGCAGTACTTC	CASSPGGGTEQYF
-	TRBJ1-1	TRBV2	-	TGTGCCAGCAGTGTGGGGGCAGAAGCTTTCTTT	CASSVGAEAFF
-	TRBJ1-2	TRBV6-5	-	TGTGCCAGCAGGGCTACTAGCTATGGCTACACCTTC	CASRATSYGYTF
-	TRBJ2-3	TRBV7-6	TRBD2	TGTGCCAGCAGCTTGGGACTAGCGGGGGGGGGCACAGATACGCAGTATTTT	CASSLGLAGGGTDTQYF
-	TRBJ2-1	TRBV5-1	TRBD2	TGCGCCAGCAGCTTGAGAACTAGCGGGGAAGATGAGCAGTTCTTC	CASSLRTSGEDEQFF
-	TRBJ1-6	TRBV9	TRBD1	TGTGCCAGCAACCGGGGACAGGCCTATAATTCACCCCTCCACTTT	CASNRGQAYNSPLHF
-	TRBJ2-7	TRBV7-9	-	TGTGCCAGCAGCTCTGCCCCAGGATCGTACGAGCAGTACTTC	CASSSAPGSYEQYF
-	TRBJ2-2	TRBV5-1	TRBD1	TGCGCCAGCAGTTCCGACAGGGTAATTTTGGCCGGGGAGCTGTTTTTT	CASSSDRVILAGELFF
once	TRBJ2-5	TRBV5-4	-	TGTGCCAGCAGCTGGGCGATGACGGAAGAGACCCAGTACTTC	CASSWAMTEETQYF
-	TRBJ1-5	TRBV7-2	-	TGTGCCAGCAGCCTTACAGGGTATAATCAGCCCCAGCATTTT	CASSLTGYNQPQHF
-	TRBJ1-2	TRBV28	-	TGTGCCAGCAATAGACAGGACAACTACACCTTC	CASNRQDNYTF
-	TRBJ1-5	TRBV2	-	TGTGCCAGCAGGCAGGAAAACAATCAGCCCCAGCATTTT	CASRQENNQPQHF
-	TRBJ1-1	TRBV7-3	TRBD1	TGTGCCAGCAGCGCAATACAGGGGACTGGGGCTGAAGCTTTCTTT	CASSAIQGTGAEAFF
-	TRBJ1-3	TRBV5-8	-	TGTGCCAGCAGCAGAAAAACACCGGGAGCCTCTGGAAACACCATATATTTT	CASSRKTPGASGNTIYF
-	TRBJ2-2	TRBV21-1	-	TGTGCCAGCAGCAAAGACCCGGGTATGAACACCGGGGAGCTGTTTTTT	CASSKDPGMNTGELFF
-	TRBJ1-5	TRBV6-5	TRBD1	TGTGCCAGCAGTTCAGACAGGGGTAATCAGCCCCAGCATTTT	CASSSDRGNQPQHF
-	TRBJ2-5	TRBV30	TRBD2	TGTGCCTGGTCTAGCGGGGGGGAGACCCAGTACTTC	CAWSSGGETQYF
-	TRBJ2-1	TRBV5-6	-	TGTGCCAGCAGCTTCGACTTTAATGAGCAGTTCTTC	CASSFDFNEQFF
-	TRBJ2-7	TRBV7-8	-	TGTGCCAGCAGCTGGGACTCTTCCTACGAGCAGTACTTC	CASSWDSSYEQYF